The 27 T cell receptor beta chains given below trace back to one sample, sequenced in a study of blood T cell repertoires in COVID-19. Profiling relied on immunoSEQ multiplex PCR, and the TCRdb table lists in-frame clones only, not all of them. The sample gives 280,000 or so clones, roughly 89% of which show up once; less than 2% is in the top ten. Specimen: PBMCs or T cells enriched from blood (not recorded which). The source is a woman between 18 and 29 years old with acute COVID-19.

In its sample, this clone was seen once. The V call is TRBV7-6, the J call TRBJ1-4, with D maybe TRBD1 (6 bases). The CDR3 is made up of 16 amino acids. V lost 2 bases to trimming and J lost 2 bases, with 12 bases between them. CDR1 is SGHVS and CDR2 is FNYEAQ in the germline V gene. The CDR3 DNA reads as TGTGCCAGCAGCTTATTTGAAGGACAGACTAATGAAAAACTGTTTTTT. Protein sequence: CASSLFEGQTNEKLFF.

The chain uses TRBV7-9 and TRBJ1-2; TRBD1 matches at 7 bases. J lost 6 bases, V lost 7 bases, and 17 bases had no gene match. CDR1 is SEHNR, CDR2 FQNEAQ, per germline (reference sequence). This CDR3 has 16 residues. The CDR3 bases are TGTGCCAGCACCACCTCCGGGACAGTTTTAATGCATGGCTACACCTTC. This encodes CASTTSGTVLMHGYTF.

The gene calls are TRBV4-3 and TRBJ2-7, with D unclear. Looked up from germline, CDR1 is LGHNA and CDR2 is YSLEER. The ends were cut back, 0 bases at V and 0 bases at J, with 9 bases in the middle. The CDR3 runs to 15 residues. The CDR3 DNA follows: TGCGCCAGCAGCCAAGATGGAGCTAGCTCCTACGAGCAGTACTTC. Translating gives CASSQDGASSYEQYF.

This chain links TRBV5-1 with TRBJ2-3; TRBD2 matches 9 bases. Germline V gene sequence: CDR1 SGHRS, CDR2 YFSETQ. The V segment lost 1 base and the J segment 0 bases; nucleotides outside the gene matches: 3. The CDR3 consists of 16 residues. CDR3 residues: CASSLPTSGSTDTQYF. CDR3 nucleotides: TGCGCCAGCAGCTTGCCAACTAGCGGGAGCACAGATACGCAGTATTTT.

The table lists this clone with a few counts. This chain connects TRBV4-1 to TRBJ1-5; D remains ambiguous. V lost 0 bases, J lost 6 bases, and 6 bases lay in between. The germline CDR1 and CDR2 sequences are MGHRA and YSYEKL. The CDR3 runs to 13 residues. Here the CDR3 DNA reads TGCGCCAGCAGCCAAGATAGTAGTCAGCCCCAGCATTTT. Translated: CASSQDSSQPQHF.

This clone was recorded once. The V call is TRBV28, the J call TRBJ2-7, with TRBD1 matching 8 bases. This CDR3 has 14 residues. Germline V gives CDR1 MDHEN, CDR2 SYDVKM. J gave up 5 bases and V 7 bases, and 10 bases lay outside the gene matches. CDR3 sequence reads: CASTRGQALHEQYF. CDR3 nucleotides: TGTGCCAGCACGAGGGGACAGGCGTTGCACGAGCAGTACTTC.

The gene calls are TRBV9 and TRBJ2-3; D not resolved. This CDR3 has 13 residues. Deletions cut 3 bases from V and 4 bases from J, with 9 bases between. Germline loops: CDR1 SGDLS, CDR2 YYNGEE. CDR3 nucleotide sequence: TGTGCCAGCAGCGCGGGTTTGGCAGATACGCAGTATTTT. It encodes CASSAGLADTQYF.

This clone was seen a single time. This chain links TRBV19 with TRBJ2-5, with 7 bases lining up with TRBD2. This CDR3 spans 14 amino acids. The ends lost 6 bases at V and 5 bases at J; junction bases unmatched: 9. Germline CDR1 and CDR2: LNHDA and SQIVND (reference sequence). The CDR3 sequence is CASSRTRFRETQYF. CDR3 DNA: TGTGCCAGTAGCCGGACTAGGTTCCGGGAGACCCAGTACTTC.

This clone has only one observation. The genes are TRBV3-1 (or the pseudogene TRBV3-2) and TRBJ2-1, with D unresolved. Trimming left V 0 bases short and J 7 bases short, with 7 bases between. The V gene's germline CDR1 is LGHDT and CDR2 YNNKEL (reference sequence). This CDR3 spans 13 amino acids. The CDR3 loop is CASSQDNRNEQFF. CDR3 nucleotides: TGTGCCAGCAGCCAAGATAATCGGAATGAGCAGTTCTTC.

This chain connects TRBV27 to TRBJ1-1; tentative D call: TRBD1 (6 bases). Germline loops: CDR1 MNHEY, CDR2 SMNVEV (reference sequence). Trimming cost V 7 bases and J 7 bases, with 25 bases left between them. CDR3 length: 16 residues. The CDR3 protein is CASTSTPDRMYIEAFF. The CDR3 nucleotides are TGTGCCAGCACCTCAACCCCCGACAGGATGTACATTGAAGCTTTCTTT.

The rearrangement uses TRBV11-2 and TRBJ2-3; D gene uncertain. This CDR3 has 15 amino acids. Germline CDR1 SGHAT, CDR2 FQNNGV. V shed 1 base and J shed 2 bases, with 10 bases lying between them. Here the CDR3 DNA reads TGTGCCAGCAGCTTAGGGCGGCCAACCACAGATACGCAGTATTTT. Protein sequence: CASSLGRPTTDTQYF.

This clone was seen a handful of times. The chain combines TRBV18 with TRBJ1-4; D remains ambiguous. Deletions cut 5 bases from V and 7 bases from J, with 17 bases between. Looked up from germline, CDR1 is KGHSH and CDR2 is LQKENI. The CDR3 contains 15 residues. The CDR3 reads CASSLRQAESEKLFF. DNA of the CDR3: TGTGCCAGCTCATTACGCCAGGCAGAGAGTGAAAAACTGTTTTTT.

V and J are TRBV4-1 and TRBJ2-7; perhaps TRBD1 as D (6 bases). This CDR3 has 18 amino acids. From germline, CDR1 is MGHRA and CDR2 YSYEKL. Between the trimmed V and J ends, which lost 1 base and 4 bases, there was a span of 23 bases. The CDR3 coding sequence is TGCGCCAGCAGCCAAGGTCCGGGACAAAAAGGTGGGATATACGAGCAGTACTTC. Its translation: CASSQGPGQKGGIYEQYF.

Notes on this clone: The junction shows a germline mismatch at one end, possibly a read error. The chain joins TRBV5-1 to TRBJ1-4; TRBD1 matches at 9 bases. The CDR3 length is 14 residues. Germline V gene lookup returns CDR1 SGHRS and CDR2 YFSETQ. CDR3 amino acids: CASRLGQGGEKLFF. DNA for the CDR3: TGCGCCAGCAGATTGGGACAGGGTGGTGAAAAACTGTTTTTT.

The count of this clone is one. The V call is TRBV28, the J call TRBJ2-3, with D hard to call. V was clipped by 0 bases and J by 4 bases, with 14 bases between them. Germline V gene sequence: CDR1 MDHEN, CDR2 SYDVKM. This CDR3 has 16 amino acids. CDR3 loop: CASSLWGFGFADTQYF. The CDR3 DNA sequence: TGTGCCAGCAGTTTATGGGGCTTTGGGTTCGCAGATACGCAGTATTTT.

In nucleotides, the CDR3 is TGTGCCAGCAGCCCGCTAGCGGGGGGGGTTGGTAATGAGCAGTTCTTC. This codes for CASSPLAGGVGNEQFF. The chain employs TRBV7-2 and TRBJ2-1, with 12 bases matching TRBD2. The CDR3 contains 16 residues. CDR1 and CDR2 from the germline V gene are SGHTA and FQGNSA. The trim removed 5 bases at V and 7 bases at J, leaving 9 bases unmatched.

The rearrangement uses TRBV18 and TRBJ2-1; 9 bases align to TRBD2. The CDR3 is made up of 14 amino acids. CDR1 KGHSH and CDR2 LQKENI come from the germline V gene. V dropped 3 bases and J dropped 8; count of bases not matched to a gene: 5. Here the CDR3 reads CASSPNSGSYEQFF. CDR3 bases: TGTGCCAGCTCACCCAATAGCGGGAGCTATGAGCAGTTCTTC.

The rearrangement joins TRBV4-1 to TRBJ2-7; a weak D match, TRBD2 (5 bases). This CDR3 region has 14 residues. Germline CDR1 MGHRA, CDR2 YSYEKL. V shed 3 bases and J shed 1 base, with 10 bases lying between them. The CDR3 protein is CASSHGGGSYEQYF. The CDR3, as DNA: TGCGCCAGCAGCCACGGAGGCGGGTCCTACGAGCAGTACTTC.

Points on this clone: The sample contains more than one DNA sequence encoding this CDR3. The chain couples TRBV29-1 to TRBJ1-1, with TRBD1 matching over 7 bases. The CDR3 covers 10 residues. The germline V gene has CDR1 SQVTM and CDR2 ANQGSEA. The trim removed 7 bases at V and 7 bases at J, leaving 3 bases unmatched. The CDR3 nucleotides read TGCAGCGGGGGGGACAGTGAAGCTTTCTTT. Amino acid sequence: CSGGDSEAFF.

This chain connects TRBV4-1 to TRBJ2-1; 7 bases map to TRBD1. CDR3 size: 16 residues. The germline CDR1 and CDR2 sequences are MGHRA and YSYEKL. V was pared by 4 bases and J by 4 bases, with 10 bases of the junction left unmatched. This CDR3 reads CASSPIPWTGYNEQFF. The CDR3 nucleotides read TGCGCCAGCAGCCCCATCCCTTGGACAGGTTACAATGAGCAGTTCTTC.

The rearrangement links TRBV7-2 to TRBJ1-6, with D possibly being TRBD1 (5 bases). Germline V CDR1 and CDR2: SGHTA, FQGNSA. The CDR3 consists of 17 residues. Trimming removed 4 bases from V and 3 bases from J, with 16 bases in between. The CDR3 reads CASSSSPDIFYNSPLHF. The DNA for the CDR3 is TGTGCCAGCAGCTCTTCCCCGGACATCTTCTATAATTCACCCCTCCACTTT.

The chain recombines TRBV6-2 or TRBV6-3 with TRBJ2-2, with 9 nucleotides matching TRBD1. Looked up from germline, CDR1 is MNHEY and CDR2 is SVGEGT. This CDR3 has 15 residues. Trimming cost V 6 bases and J 2 bases; bases outside gene matches: 4. The DNA for the CDR3 is TGTGCCAGCAGCCCTACAGGGGGCAACACCGGGGAGCTGTTTTTT. Its protein product is CASSPTGGNTGELFF.

The chain is built from TRBV28 and TRBJ1-5; perhaps TRBD1 as D (6 bases). The CDR3 runs 12 residues. Germline lookup yields CDR1 MDHEN and CDR2 SYDVKM. The germline V and J ends were trimmed by 5 bases and 7 bases, with 9 bases remaining between them. CDR3 DNA: TGTGCCAGCAGTCAGGGGACCCAGCCCCAGCATTTT. It encodes CASSQGTQPQHF.

V gene TRBV6-6 combines with J gene TRBJ2-5, with 10 bases fitting TRBD2. CDR3 length equals 16 residues. Germline loops: CDR1 MNHNY, CDR2 SVGAGI (reference sequence). With V trimmed by 0 bases and J by 1 base, 2 bases remained unmatched. The CDR3 bases are TGTGCCAGCAGTTACTCGCCTAGCGGGAGCCAAGAGACCCAGTACTTC. This sequence encodes CASSYSPSGSQETQYF.

The chain carries TRBV29-1 and TRBJ1-2; 7 bases fit TRBD1. This CDR3 is 17 amino acids long. V was clipped by 2 bases and J by 8 bases; unmatched bases: 20. CDR1 is SQVTM, CDR2 ANQGSEA, per germline. The chain's CDR3 is CSVEPPATKGGGEGYTF. The CDR3 bases are TGCAGCGTTGAACCCCCAGCGACAAAAGGGGGCGGGGAGGGCTACACCTTC. The full variable domain, with the rest looked up from reference TRBV29-1 and TRBJ1-2, is SAVISQKPSRDICQRGTSLTIQCQVDSQVTMMFWYRQQPGQSLTLIATANQGSEATYESGFVIDKFPISRPNLTFSTLTVSNMSPEDSSIYLCSVEPPATKGGGEGYTFGSGTRLTVV.

This clone was observed a single time. V and J are TRBV18 and TRBJ2-1; 11 bases line up with TRBD1. The germline gives CDR1 KGHSH, CDR2 LQKENI. The V gene end was trimmed by 6 bases and the J gene end by 12 bases; junction bases not matched to a gene: 10. CDR3 length equals 14 residues. The DNA of the CDR3 is TGTGCCAGCTCTTCGGACAGGGGGCGAACAAGGCAGTTCTTC. Its translation is CASSSDRGRTRQFF.

The V and J genes are TRBV4-3 and TRBJ2-1, with TRBD1 as a possible D gene (5 bases). The length of the CDR3 is 13 residues. The germline gives CDR1 LGHNA, CDR2 YSLEER. Trimming stripped 0 bases from V and 6 bases from J, with 6 bases between. CDR3 sequence: CASSQDRVNEQFF. The CDR3 bases are TGCGCCAGCAGCCAAGACAGGGTCAATGAGCAGTTCTTC.